The next 6 T cell receptor beta chains were all read from a single sample in a study of cytomegalovirus exposure and HLA in healthy donors. The PCR ran on 60 Vbeta and 13 Jbeta primers. Sequencing used immunoSEQ multiplex PCR; TCRdb keeps in-frame clones, though not all of them. The table records approximately 97,000 clones, roughly four fifths of them present only once. Sequenced: PBMCs. The receptors shown here come from a man aged 35 to 55 in good health and CMV-seropositive.

This clone appeared a few times. J is TRBJ1-5 and V is TRBV20-1; possibly TRBD1 for D (5 bases). V shed 5 bases and J shed 12 bases, with 14 bases lying between them. This CDR3 has 11 residues. Germline CDR1 is DFQATT and CDR2 is SNEGSKA (reference sequence). Written as DNA, the CDR3 is TGCAGTGCTTCCTCAGGGAAATACCAGCATTTT. This translates into CSASSGKYQHF.

The chain joins TRBV5-1 to TRBJ2-7, with a weak D call TRBD2 (6 bases). The CDR3 is 14 amino acids. Trimming removed 1 base at V and 2 bases at J, with 10 bases between. Germline-derived CDR1 and CDR2 are SGHRS and YFSETQ. The CDR3, as DNA: TGCGCCAGCAGCTTGTTGGGGGGAGCCTACGAGCAGTACTTC. Protein sequence: CASSLLGGAYEQYF.

This chain uses TRBV7-9 with TRBJ2-5, with D tentatively TRBD2 (6 bases). Gene TRBJ2-7 matches the end of the DNA better, so the J call may be wrong. This CDR3 is 13 amino acids long. The germline gives CDR1 SEHNR, CDR2 FQNEAQ (reference sequence). The CDR3 spells CASSFGRESEQYF. CDR3 nucleotides: TGTGCCAGCAGCTTTGGTCGGGAGTCCGAGCAGTACTTC.

This clone occurred a few times. The chain carries TRBV19 and TRBJ1-1, with TRBD1 identical over 7 bases. V lost 4 bases to trimming and J lost 3 bases; unmatched junction nucleotides: 8. Germline CDR1 and CDR2: LNHDA and SQIVND (reference sequence). CDR3 length equals 15 residues. In DNA, the CDR3 is TGTGCCAGTAGTACTGGTAGACAGGGTCACACTGAAGCTTTCTTT. Translation: CASSTGRQGHTEAFF.

The CDR3 DNA sequence: TGTGCTAGTGCCCGGACAGGGACTAACTATGGCTACACCTTC. This codes for CASARTGTNYGYTF. This chain uses TRBV12-5 with TRBJ1-2; 8 bases map to TRBD1. Germline V gene lookup returns CDR1 LGHNT and CDR2 FRNRAP. This CDR3 spans 14 amino acids. The ends lost 7 bases at V and 0 bases at J; junction bases unmatched: 4.

This rearrangement joins TRBV5-8 to TRBJ2-4; a weak D match, TRBD1 (5 bases). Germline CDR1 SGHTS, CDR2 YDEGEE. CDR3 length equals 15 residues. V dropped 0 bases and J dropped 4 bases, with 11 bases sitting between them. In nucleotides, the CDR3 is TGTGCCAGCAGCTTGGCGGCAGGGATGAAAAACATTCAGTACTTC. It is translated as CASSLAAGMKNIQYF.